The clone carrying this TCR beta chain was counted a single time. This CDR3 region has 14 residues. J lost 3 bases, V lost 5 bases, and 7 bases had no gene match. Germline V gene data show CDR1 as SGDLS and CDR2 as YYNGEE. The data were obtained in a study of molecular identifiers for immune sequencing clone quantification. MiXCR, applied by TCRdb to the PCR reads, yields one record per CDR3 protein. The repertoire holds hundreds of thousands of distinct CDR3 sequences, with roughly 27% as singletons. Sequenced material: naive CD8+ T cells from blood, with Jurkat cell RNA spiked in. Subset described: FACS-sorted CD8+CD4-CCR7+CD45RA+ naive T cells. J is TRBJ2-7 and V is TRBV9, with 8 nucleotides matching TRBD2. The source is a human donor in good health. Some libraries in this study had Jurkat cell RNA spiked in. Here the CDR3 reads CASSPMAGGYEQYF. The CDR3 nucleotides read TGTGCCAGCAGTCCCATGGCGGGGGGCTACGAGCAGTACTTC.